This T cell receptor (beta chain) was documented in a study of CD8 T cells in Susac syndrome. V lost 0 bases and J lost 1, with 13 bases in between. Germline loops: CDR1 LNHDA, CDR2 SQIVND (reference sequence). CDR3 length: 17 residues. With random hexamers, about 0.45 to 1 ug RNA was reverse transcribed. Amplification of TCR beta CDR3 spanned 54 Vbeta and 13 Jbeta via immunoSEQ multiplex PCR. MiXCR, run by TCRdb on the immunoSEQ multiplex PCR reads, gives a single entry per CDR3 protein. This table holds some 150,000 distinct CDR3 sequences, approximately 94% found once. Included as multiple sclerosis controls were treatment-naive patients who had stable or active relapsing-remitting disease. The TEMRA cells underwent FACS enrichment, while the CD8+ and CD4+ T cells underwent negative isolation.

The rearrangement uses TRBV19 and TRBJ2-1, with TRBD2 as a possible D gene (6 bases). The sample comprised CD8+ T cells from PBMCs. This clonotype was sampled from a human donor with multiple sclerosis. The CDR3 region is CASSIDQEGKSYNEQFF. The CDR3 coding sequence is TGTGCCAGTAGTATAGATCAGGAGGGGAAGTCCTACAATGAGCAGTTCTTC. Using reference TRBV19 and TRBJ2-1 for the parts outside the CDR3, the full variable domain is DGGITQSPKYLFRKEGQNVTLSCEQNLNHDAMYWYRQDPGQGLRLIYYSQIVNDFQKGDIAEGYSVSREKKESFPLTVTSAQKNPTAFYLCASSIDQEGKSYNEQFFGPGTRLTVL.